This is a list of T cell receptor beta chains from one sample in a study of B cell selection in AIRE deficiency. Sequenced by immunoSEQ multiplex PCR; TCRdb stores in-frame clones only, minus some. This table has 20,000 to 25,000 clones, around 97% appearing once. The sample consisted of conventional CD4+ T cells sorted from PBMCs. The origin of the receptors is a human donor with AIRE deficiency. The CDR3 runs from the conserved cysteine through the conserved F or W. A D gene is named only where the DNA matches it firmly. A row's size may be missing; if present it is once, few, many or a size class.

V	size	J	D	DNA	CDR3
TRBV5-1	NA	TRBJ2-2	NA	TGCGCCAGCAGCTTTGGGTTCGCGTCGGACACCGGGGAGCTGTTTTTT	CASSFGFASDTGELFF
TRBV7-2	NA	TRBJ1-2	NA	TGTGCCAGCAGCCGGGGACGGCAGGAAAACTATGGCTACACCTTC	CASSRGRQENYGYTF
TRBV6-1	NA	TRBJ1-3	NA	TGTGCCAACAGTGAACGAGGCTCTGGAAACACCATATATTTT	CANSERGSGNTIYF
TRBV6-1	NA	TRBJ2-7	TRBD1	TGTGCCACGAGACAGGGGTACTACGAGCAGTACTTC	CATRQGYYEQYF
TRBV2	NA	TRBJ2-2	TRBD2	TGTGCCAGCAATCTCGATCCCGGGACTAGCGTAATATCAACGGGGACCGGGGAGCTGTTTTTT	CASNLDPGTSVISTGTGELFF
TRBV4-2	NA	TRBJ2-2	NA	TGTGCCAGCAGCCAAGATCTCTTCCCGGAGAACGGGGAGCTGTTTTTT	CASSQDLFPENGELFF
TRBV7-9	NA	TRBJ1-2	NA	TGTGCCAGCAGCTTAGAAGCAGCTAACTATGGCTACACCTTC	CASSLEAANYGYTF
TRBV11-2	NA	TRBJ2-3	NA	TGTGCCACCAGGCCCATTGGTGGGGGAAAGTGGGATACGCAGTATTTT	CATRPIGGGKWDTQYF
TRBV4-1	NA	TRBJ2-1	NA	TGCGCCAGCAGCCCCTGGGGTGGCGGCCGATACAATGAGCAGTTCTTC	CASSPWGGGRYNEQFF
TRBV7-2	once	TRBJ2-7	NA	TGTGCCAGCAGCTCCTTTTCGGGACTGAGTTCTCTCGGGCAGTACTTC	CASSSFSGLSSLGQYF
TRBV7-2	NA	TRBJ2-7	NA	TGTGCCAGCAGCTTATTGAACGAGCAGTACTTC	CASSLLNEQYF
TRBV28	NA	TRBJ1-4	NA	TGTGCCAGCAGTTATCGCCCCCGTCCAGCTGCAACTAATGAAAAACTGTTTTTT	CASSYRPRPAATNEKLFF
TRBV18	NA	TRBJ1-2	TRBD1	TGTGCCAGCTCACCTGGGACAGGGGGAGCCTATGGCTACACCTTC	CASSPGTGGAYGYTF
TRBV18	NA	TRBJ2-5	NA	TGTGCCAGCTCACCACCGGGACGGCAAGAGACCCAGTACTTC	CASSPPGRQETQYF
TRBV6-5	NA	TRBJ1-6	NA	TGTGCCAGCAGTTACTCGAGTCGAGGTTTATATTCACCCCTCCACTTT	CASSYSSRGLYSPLHF
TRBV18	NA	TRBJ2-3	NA	TGTGCCAGCTCACCACTGGCAGGTAGCACAGATACGCAGTATTTT	CASSPLAGSTDTQYF
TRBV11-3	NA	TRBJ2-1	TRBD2	TGTGCCAGCAGGGGGGGGACTAGCCTAGATCCCTACAATGAGCAGTTCTTC	CASRGGTSLDPYNEQFF
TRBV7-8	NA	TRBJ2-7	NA	TGTGCCAGCAGCTCCGGGACGATGGGGACCTACGAGCAGTACTTC	CASSSGTMGTYEQYF
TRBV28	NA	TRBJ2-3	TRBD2	TGTGCCAGCAGTGCCACCCCCGGGACTAGAGATGGCACAGATACGCAGTATTTT	CASSATPGTRDGTDTQYF
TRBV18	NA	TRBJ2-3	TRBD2	TGTGCCAGCTCACCCGGACTAGACGTAGATACGCAGTATTTT	CASSPGLDVDTQYF
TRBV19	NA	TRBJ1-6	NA	TGTGCCAGTAGGCCCACGGCCCCATATTCACCCCTCCACTTT	CASRPTAPYSPLHF
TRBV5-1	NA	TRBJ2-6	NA	TGCGCCAGCAGCTTCAATCCTCCAAGCTCTGGGGCCAACGTCCTGACTTTC	CASSFNPPSSGANVLTF
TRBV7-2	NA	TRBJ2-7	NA	TGTGCCAGCAGCTTCAGACACAGCTCCTACGAGCAGTACTTC	CASSFRHSSYEQYF
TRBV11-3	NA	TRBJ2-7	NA	TGTGCCAGCAGCTTAGATGGGGAACGGGTCGCCTACGAGCAGTACTTC	CASSLDGERVAYEQYF
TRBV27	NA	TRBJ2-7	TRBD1	TGTGCCAGCAGTTTCCCTGACAGGGAAGTTATCTACGAGCAGTACTTC	CASSFPDREVIYEQYF
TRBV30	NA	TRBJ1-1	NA	TGTGCCTGGAGTCGATCAATGAACACTGAAGCTTTCTTT	CAWSRSMNTEAFF
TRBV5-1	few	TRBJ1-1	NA	TGCGCCAGCAGCTTGGACAGGAACACTGAAGCTTTCTTT	CASSLDRNTEAFF
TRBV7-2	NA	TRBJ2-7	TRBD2	TGTGCCAGCAGCTTAGTAGCGGGAGTAGACTACGAGCAGTACTTC	CASSLVAGVDYEQYF
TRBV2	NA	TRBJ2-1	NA	TGTGCCAGCAGTCTCCTTTTTAGCCGCATATGGCAGTTCTTC	CASSLLFSRIWQFF
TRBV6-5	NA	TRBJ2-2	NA	TGTGCCAGCAGTTACGGACAGCAGGTCTGGTCCGGGGAGCTGTTTTTT	CASSYGQQVWSGELFF
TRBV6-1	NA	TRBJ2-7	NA	TGTGCCAGCAGTGACCACATTGTATACGAGCAGTACTTC	CASSDHIVYEQYF
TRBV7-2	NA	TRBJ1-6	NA	TGTGCCAGCAGCTTCCCCTATAATTCACCCCTCCACTTT	CASSFPYNSPLHF
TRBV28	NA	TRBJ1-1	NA	TGTGCCAGCAGTTTATGGGCAGAGACTGAAGCTTTCTTT	CASSLWAETEAFF
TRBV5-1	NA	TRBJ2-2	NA	TGCGCCAGCAGCTTGGACCATCCTATAGTAAGGGAGCTGTTTTTT	CASSLDHPIVRELFF
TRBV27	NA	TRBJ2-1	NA	TGTGCCAGCAGTTTTTTAGGTCGGGACGACAATGAGCAGTTCTTC	CASSFLGRDDNEQFF
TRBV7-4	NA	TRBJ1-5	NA	TGTGCCAGCAGGCCATTGGGGGGGTACAATCAGCCCCAGCATTTT	CASRPLGGYNQPQHF
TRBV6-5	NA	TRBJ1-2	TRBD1	TGTGCCAGCGGCCCGGACAGGAACTATGGCTACACCTTC	CASGPDRNYGYTF
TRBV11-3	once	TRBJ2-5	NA	TGTGCCAGCAGCCTCATCGGGGCATATATACCGCAAGAGACCCAGTACTTC	CASSLIGAYIPQETQYF
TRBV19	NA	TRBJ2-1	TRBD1	TGTGCCAGTAGTATTGGCAGGGGGTACTCCTACAATGAGCAGTTCTTC	CASSIGRGYSYNEQFF
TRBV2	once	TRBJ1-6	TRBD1	TGTGCCAGCAACCTAGGACAGGGGGCAGGTTCACCCCTCCACTTT	CASNLGQGAGSPLHF
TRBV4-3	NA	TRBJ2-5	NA	TGCGCCAGCAGCACACAGGCCCGGGTAGGCGAAGAGACCCAGTACTTC	CASSTQARVGEETQYF
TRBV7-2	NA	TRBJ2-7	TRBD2	TGTGCCAGCAGCTCATCCCAGGGGGGTACTAGCGGGAAGACCTACGAGCAGTACTTC	CASSSSQGGTSGKTYEQYF
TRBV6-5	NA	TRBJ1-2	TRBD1	TGTGCCAGCGGACAGGGGGGAGGCTACACCTTC	CASGQGGGYTF
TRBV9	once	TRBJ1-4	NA	TGTGCCAGCAGCGTAGGCCCTCGGGCTAATGAAAAACTGTTTTTT	CASSVGPRANEKLFF
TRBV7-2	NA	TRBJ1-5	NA	TGTGCCAGCAGCCGTTCGGGGCCACAGCATTTT	CASSRSGPQHF
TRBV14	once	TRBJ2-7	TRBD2	TGTGCCAGCAGCTTGACTAGCTTTGTTTCGCAGTACTTC	CASSLTSFVSQYF
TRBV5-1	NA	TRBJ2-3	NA	TGCGCCAGCAGCACCTCCGGGACACTTTACACAGATACGCAGTATTTT	CASSTSGTLYTDTQYF
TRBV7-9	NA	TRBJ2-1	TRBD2	TGTGCCAGCAGCCCCCGGACTAGCGGGAGCTCCTACAATGAGCAGTTCTTC	CASSPRTSGSSYNEQFF
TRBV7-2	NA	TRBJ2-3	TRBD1	TGTGCCAGCAGCTCAGGGACAGGGGGTAGCACAGATACGCAGTATTTT	CASSSGTGGSTDTQYF
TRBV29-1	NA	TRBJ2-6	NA	TGCAGCGTTCAAGGACAGTCTGGGGCCAACGTCCTGACTTTC	CSVQGQSGANVLTF
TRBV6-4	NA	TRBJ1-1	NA	TGTGCCAGCAGTTTCCGGTTGAACACTGAAGCTTTCTTT	CASSFRLNTEAFF
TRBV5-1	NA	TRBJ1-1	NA	TGCGCCAGCAGCTCCAAACTAATCCCGGGAGGCACTGAAGCTTTCTTT	CASSSKLIPGGTEAFF